A selection of T cell receptor beta chains follows, all from one sample in a study of early T cells in non-severe SARS-CoV-2 infection. From the 5' RACE reads, TCRdb called clonotypes with MiXCR, one entry per CDR3 protein. The sample lists 68,000 or so distinct CDR3 sequences; 12% were seen once. Sequences were obtained from whole blood. The receptors stem from an adult who was a healthcare worker with PCR-confirmed SARS-CoV-2 infection or an uninfected control (not recorded which). Each CDR3 is given with its conserved first and last residue. The order of the fields is V gene, D gene, J gene, clone size, CDR3 protein, CDR3 DNA. A D gene is named only where the DNA matches it firmly. Clone size is shown for a subset of rows, as once, few, many or a class of expanded clone.

V gene: TRBV27
D gene: .
J gene: TRBJ2-7
clone size: few
CDR3 protein: CASSLLWESSYEQYF
CDR3 DNA: TGTGCCAGCAGTTTATTATGGGAATCGTCCTACGAGCAGTACTTC

V gene: TRBV11-2
D gene: TRBD1
J gene: TRBJ2-2
clone size: .
CDR3 protein: CASSAPSRTGTAGELFF
CDR3 DNA: TGTGCCAGCAGCGCCCCATCAAGGACAGGGACCGCCGGGGAGCTGTTTTTT

V gene: TRBV11-2
D gene: TRBD1
J gene: TRBJ1-1
clone size: .
CDR3 protein: CASSLDIGTALDAFF
CDR3 DNA: TGTGCCAGCAGCTTAGATATTGGGACAGCCTTAGATGCTTTCTTT

V gene: TRBV6-1
D gene: .
J gene: TRBJ1-3
clone size: .
CDR3 protein: CASSEVPGNTIYF
CDR3 DNA: TGTGCCAGCAGTGAAGTCCCTGGAAACACCATATATTTT

V gene: TRBV5-1
D gene: .
J gene: TRBJ2-2
clone size: .
CDR3 protein: CASSFINSNTGELFF
CDR3 DNA: TGCGCCAGCAGCTTCATAAATTCGAACACCGGGGAGCTGTTTTTT

V gene: TRBV6-6
D gene: .
J gene: TRBJ1-2
clone size: .
CDR3 protein: CASSPQQDNYGYTF
CDR3 DNA: TGTGCCAGCAGTCCTCAACAGGATAACTATGGCTACACCTTC

V gene: TRBV6-2/TRBV6-3
D gene: .
J gene: TRBJ2-7
clone size: many
CDR3 protein: CASTDSGDSYEQYF
CDR3 DNA: TGTGCCAGCACCGACAGTGGCGACTCCTACGAGCAGTACTTC

V gene: TRBV20-1
D gene: TRBD1
J gene: TRBJ2-7
clone size: many
CDR3 protein: CSASRAGGARGPYEQYF
CDR3 DNA: TGCAGTGCAAGCAGAGCAGGGGGCGCGAGGGGACCCTACGAGCAGTACTTC

V gene: TRBV20-1
D gene: TRBD1
J gene: TRBJ2-1
clone size: .
CDR3 protein: CSALPTGVGDEQFF
CDR3 DNA: TGCAGTGCTCTACCGACAGGGGTAGGCGATGAGCAGTTCTTC

V gene: TRBV20-1
D gene: TRBD1
J gene: TRBJ2-5
clone size: .
CDR3 protein: CSAPTGETQYF
CDR3 DNA: TGCAGTGCGCCGACAGGGGAGACCCAGTACTTC

V gene: TRBV7-2
D gene: TRBD1
J gene: TRBJ2-3
clone size: .
CDR3 protein: CASSLRDRVTDTQYF
CDR3 DNA: TGTGCCAGCAGCTTAAGGGACAGGGTCACCGATACGCAGTATTTT

V gene: TRBV7-9
D gene: TRBD2
J gene: TRBJ2-5
clone size: .
CDR3 protein: CASRSSRGLARETQYF
CDR3 DNA: TGTGCCAGCAGATCCTCCCGGGGACTAGCGCGCGAGACCCAGTACTTC

V gene: TRBV5-1
D gene: TRBD2
J gene: TRBJ2-3
clone size: .
CDR3 protein: CASSPGTSGGITDTQYF
CDR3 DNA: TGCGCCAGCAGCCCGGGGACTAGCGGGGGGATAACAGATACGCAGTATTTT

V gene: TRBV5-1
D gene: TRBD2
J gene: TRBJ2-3
clone size: few
CDR3 protein: CASSLGPSGGTDTQYF
CDR3 DNA: TGCGCCAGCAGCTTGGGCCCGAGCGGGGGCACAGATACGCAGTATTTT

V gene: TRBV20-1
D gene: TRBD2
J gene: TRBJ2-1
clone size: few
CDR3 protein: CSASRLAGDNEQFF
CDR3 DNA: TGCAGTGCTTCCAGACTAGCGGGAGACAATGAGCAGTTCTTC

V gene: TRBV24-1
D gene: .
J gene: TRBJ1-1
clone size: .
CDR3 protein: CATSDPTSSDRTFF
CDR3 DNA: TGTGCCACCAGTGATCCGACATCCTCAGACAGGACTTTCTTT

V gene: TRBV2
D gene: .
J gene: TRBJ1-1
clone size: few
CDR3 protein: CASSARNTEAFF
CDR3 DNA: TGTGCCAGCAGTGCCCGGAACACTGAAGCTTTCTTT

V gene: TRBV20-1
D gene: TRBD1
J gene: TRBJ1-1
clone size: few
CDR3 protein: CSAPRQGGMNTEAFF
CDR3 DNA: TGCAGTGCCCCCAGACAGGGGGGGATGAACACTGAAGCTTTCTTT

V gene: TRBV10-3
D gene: TRBD1
J gene: TRBJ1-2
clone size: .
CDR3 protein: CAISESKGQVYGYTF
CDR3 DNA: TGTGCCATCAGTGAGTCGAAGGGACAGGTGTATGGCTACACCTTC

V gene: TRBV6-2/TRBV6-3
D gene: .
J gene: TRBJ2-1
clone size: .
CDR3 protein: CASSYAGLAYNEQFF
CDR3 DNA: TGTGCCAGCAGTTACGCAGGACTGGCCTACAATGAGCAGTTCTTC

V gene: TRBV11-2
D gene: .
J gene: TRBJ2-3
clone size: many
CDR3 protein: CASSLANPRDTQYF
CDR3 DNA: TGTGCCAGCAGCTTAGCTAACCCCCGAGATACGCAGTATTTT

V gene: TRBV12-3/TRBV12-4
D gene: TRBD1
J gene: TRBJ2-3
clone size: few
CDR3 protein: CASRGQGLRTDTQYF
CDR3 DNA: TGTGCCAGCAGAGGACAGGGCCTAAGGACAGATACGCAGTATTTT

V gene: TRBV5-1
D gene: .
J gene: TRBJ2-6
clone size: .
CDR3 protein: CASTERATSGANVLTF
CDR3 DNA: TGCGCCAGCACGGAACGGGCCACCTCTGGGGCCAACGTCCTGACTTTC

V gene: TRBV6-2/TRBV6-3
D gene: TRBD2
J gene: TRBJ2-7
clone size: .
CDR3 protein: CASRPPLAGGTYEQYF
CDR3 DNA: TGTGCCAGCAGACCCCCACTAGCGGGGGGGACCTACGAGCAGTACTTC

V gene: TRBV3-1
D gene: .
J gene: TRBJ2-2
clone size: .
CDR3 protein: CASSQSTGELFF
CDR3 DNA: TGTGCCAGCAGCCAAAGTACCGGGGAGCTGTTTTTT

V gene: TRBV5-1
D gene: .
J gene: TRBJ1-2
clone size: .
CDR3 protein: CASSFFSSDGNGYTF
CDR3 DNA: TGCGCCAGCAGCTTTTTCTCCTCGGACGGTAATGGCTACACCTTC

V gene: TRBV12-3/TRBV12-4
D gene: .
J gene: TRBJ1-1
clone size: many
CDR3 protein: CASSPRGGTRQRNTEAFF
CDR3 DNA: TGTGCCAGCAGCCCCCGGGGCGGAACACGGCAAAGGAACACTGAAGCTTTCTTT

V gene: TRBV2
D gene: .
J gene: TRBJ1-3
clone size: few
CDR3 protein: CASRVYGNTIYF
CDR3 DNA: TGTGCCAGCAGGGTGTATGGAAACACCATATATTTT

V gene: TRBV5-1
D gene: TRBD2
J gene: TRBJ2-2
clone size: few
CDR3 protein: CASSLGLAETGELFF
CDR3 DNA: TGCGCCAGCAGCTTGGGACTAGCGGAGACCGGGGAGCTGTTTTTT

V gene: TRBV12-3/TRBV12-4
D gene: TRBD2
J gene: TRBJ2-3
clone size: many
CDR3 protein: CASSSPLGGSSTDTQYF
CDR3 DNA: TGTGCCAGCAGTTCCCCTCTCGGGGGGTCCAGCACAGATACGCAGTATTTT

V gene: TRBV2
D gene: .
J gene: TRBJ1-2
clone size: .
CDR3 protein: CASSQRDGYTF
CDR3 DNA: TGTGCCAGCAGCCAAAGAGATGGCTACACCTTC

V gene: TRBV11-2
D gene: .
J gene: TRBJ2-1
clone size: many
CDR3 protein: CASSFRPRDNEQFF
CDR3 DNA: TGTGCCAGCAGCTTCAGGCCGAGGGACAATGAGCAGTTCTTC

V gene: TRBV19
D gene: .
J gene: TRBJ1-4
clone size: .
CDR3 protein: CASSIMRRTATNEKLFF
CDR3 DNA: TGTGCCAGTAGTATAATGAGGAGGACAGCAACTAATGAAAAACTGTTTTTT

V gene: TRBV6-1
D gene: TRBD2
J gene: TRBJ2-3
clone size: .
CDR3 protein: CASSGTSGGSRTDTQYF
CDR3 DNA: TGTGCCAGCAGTGGGACTAGCGGGGGTTCCCGGACAGATACGCAGTATTTT

V gene: TRBV4-3
D gene: .
J gene: TRBJ2-3
clone size: few
CDR3 protein: CASSQDYFTDTQYF
CDR3 DNA: TGCGCCAGCAGCCAAGACTATTTCACAGATACGCAGTATTTT

V gene: TRBV5-4
D gene: TRBD1
J gene: TRBJ2-1
clone size: .
CDR3 protein: CASSLERTGSNEQFF
CDR3 DNA: TGTGCCAGCAGCTTGGAAAGGACAGGGTCAAATGAGCAGTTCTTC

V gene: TRBV7-9
D gene: TRBD1
J gene: TRBJ2-2
clone size: many
CDR3 protein: CASTGQESNTGELFF
CDR3 DNA: TGTGCCAGCACCGGACAGGAATCGAACACCGGGGAGCTGTTTTTT

V gene: TRBV20-1
D gene: .
J gene: TRBJ1-1
clone size: .
CDR3 protein: CSARDRRSILNTEAFF
CDR3 DNA: TGCAGTGCTAGAGATCGGCGGTCTATACTGAACACTGAAGCTTTCTTT

V gene: TRBV5-1
D gene: .
J gene: TRBJ2-1
clone size: .
CDR3 protein: CASQEENNEQFF
CDR3 DNA: TGCGCCAGCCAAGAGGAAAACAATGAGCAGTTCTTC

V gene: TRBV11-2
D gene: .
J gene: TRBJ2-3
clone size: many
CDR3 protein: CASSLVQGPPDTQYF
CDR3 DNA: TGTGCCAGCAGCTTAGTACAGGGTCCTCCAGATACGCAGTATTTT

V gene: TRBV28
D gene: .
J gene: TRBJ2-5
clone size: many
CDR3 protein: CASSPRIGTQYF
CDR3 DNA: TGTGCCAGCAGTCCTAGGATTGGGACCCAGTACTTC

V gene: TRBV9
D gene: TRBD1
J gene: TRBJ2-6
clone size: few
CDR3 protein: CASTQGALGANVLTF
CDR3 DNA: TGTGCCAGCACACAGGGGGCGCTAGGGGCCAACGTCCTGACTTTC

V gene: TRBV7-2
D gene: .
J gene: TRBJ1-5
clone size: many
CDR3 protein: CASSSRRVLGNQPQHF
CDR3 DNA: TGTGCCAGCAGCTCACGCAGGGTGTTGGGCAATCAGCCCCAGCATTTT

V gene: TRBV7-2
D gene: .
J gene: TRBJ1-1
clone size: few
CDR3 protein: CASSPQIRAFF
CDR3 DNA: TGTGCCAGCAGCCCCCAAATCAGAGCTTTCTTT

V gene: TRBV30
D gene: TRBD1
J gene: TRBJ2-3
clone size: few
CDR3 protein: CAWSPRRGGQGSNTQYF
CDR3 DNA: TGTGCCTGGAGTCCCCGACGAGGGGGACAGGGGTCGAATACGCAGTATTTT

V gene: TRBV5-1
D gene: .
J gene: TRBJ2-7
clone size: .
CDR3 protein: CASSPRTESYEQYF
CDR3 DNA: TGCGCCAGCAGCCCGAGGACAGAGAGCTACGAGCAGTACTTC

V gene: TRBV28
D gene: .
J gene: TRBJ2-5
clone size: .
CDR3 protein: CASSLSSSRETQYF
CDR3 DNA: TGTGCCAGCAGTTTATCCAGCAGCCGTGAGACCCAGTACTTC

V gene: TRBV5-6
D gene: .
J gene: TRBJ1-5
clone size: few
CDR3 protein: CASSSTASNQPQHF
CDR3 DNA: TGTGCCAGCAGCTCGACGGCTAGCAATCAGCCCCAGCATTTT

V gene: TRBV7-9
D gene: TRBD1
J gene: TRBJ1-4
clone size: .
CDR3 protein: CASSRDRGGVRLFF
CDR3 DNA: TGTGCCAGCAGCCGAGACAGGGGCGGCGTGAGACTGTTTTTT

V gene: TRBV29-1
D gene: .
J gene: TRBJ2-2
clone size: few
CDR3 protein: CSVMKNTGELFF
CDR3 DNA: TGCAGCGTCATGAAAAACACCGGGGAGCTGTTTTTT

V gene: TRBV12-3/TRBV12-4
D gene: .
J gene: TRBJ2-1
clone size: many
CDR3 protein: CASSSDPASYNEQFF
CDR3 DNA: TGTGCCAGCAGTTCAGATCCTGCCTCCTACAATGAGCAGTTCTTC

V gene: TRBV10-3
D gene: .
J gene: TRBJ1-2
clone size: .
CDR3 protein: CAISLGQGYTF
CDR3 DNA: TGTGCCATCTCCCTCGGACAGGGCTACACCTTC

V gene: TRBV11-2
D gene: TRBD2
J gene: TRBJ2-7
clone size: .
CDR3 protein: CASSLDFSPMASGEIYEQYF
CDR3 DNA: TGTGCCAGCAGCTTAGATTTCTCTCCGATGGCTAGCGGGGAAATTTACGAGCAGTACTTC